The present TCR beta chain was sequenced within a study of blood T cell repertoires in COVID-19. This CDR3 spans 15 amino acids. CDR1 SGHNT and CDR2 YYREEE come from the germline V gene (reference sequence). The study assigned cohorts using participant-reported clinical history. Assay: immunoSEQ multiplex PCR; the TCRdb copy retains only in-frame clones and omits some. The table lists some 220,000 clones, about nine tenths of them singletons. Concerning this clone itself: Germline is not matched at one junction end, which may reflect a read error.

The sequencing input was PBMCs or T cells enriched from blood (not recorded which). The source of this sequence is a woman aged 30 to 39 who had recovered from COVID-19. The chain links TRBV5-4 to TRBJ2-1; 7 positions agree with TRBD1. In DNA form, the CDR3 reads TGTGCCAGCAGCGCACGGACAGGCCTTTCCAATCAGCAGTTCTTC. Its protein product is CASSARTGLSNQQFF.